The 24 T cell receptor beta chains listed next were all sequenced from one sample in a study of T cells in Graves' hyperthyroidism and ophthalmopathy. Researchers amplified the TCR beta CDR3 regions from RNA transcripts. First-round RT-PCR of the TCR CDR3 relied on the HTBI primer set. Using its own MiXCR run on the multiplex PCR reads, TCRdb lists one record per CDR3 protein. The sample lists around 560,000 distinct CDR3 sequences; 16% were seen once. The sequenced material came from blood. These receptors were obtained from a woman in her late teens or twenties with Graves' hyperthyroidism.

Notes on this clonotype: A much larger clone is a single base away; this may be a read error. The chain combines TRBV20-1 with TRBJ1-1, with D perhaps TRBD1 (5 bases). The CDR3 runs 12 residues. Germline-derived CDR1 and CDR2 are DFQATT and SNEGSKA (reference sequence). The CDR3 loop reads CSARRGTTEDFF. Written as DNA, the CDR3 is TGCAGTGCTAGACGGGGGACCACTGAAGATTTCTTT.

This clonotype was recorded many times. This chain connects TRBV7-8 to TRBJ1-6; 8 bases match TRBD1. The CDR3 contains 15 residues. Losses at the gene ends were 3 bases for V and 9 bases for J; bases not matched to a gene: 7. Germline V gene data show CDR1 as SGHVS and CDR2 as FQNEAQ. Here the CDR3 reads CASSFATGASSPLHF. The DNA for the CDR3 is TGTGCCAGCAGCTTCGCGACAGGGGCCAGTTCACCCCTCCACTTT.

Comment on this clonotype: A read error may be the cause here, since a much bigger clone is one base away. The DNA for the CDR3 is TGCAGTGCTCCCGGGACCTCGTACGAGCAGTTCTTC. This sequence encodes CSAPGTSYEQFF. The chain joins TRBV20-1 to TRBJ2-7; tentatively, D is TRBD1 or TRBD2 (5 bases each). The assigned J gene may be wrong: the sequence end matches TRBJ2-1 better. Germline CDR1 reads DFQATT; CDR2 reads SNEGSKA (reference sequence). The CDR3 length is 12 residues.

V and J are TRBV5-1 and TRBJ2-7; D call uncertain. The CDR3 loop spans 16 amino acids. Germline lookup yields CDR1 SGHRS and CDR2 YFSETQ. Trimming removed 4 bases from V and 3 bases from J, with 20 bases in between. The chain's CDR3 is CASSTYQPSLGYEQYF. The CDR3 bases are TGCGCCAGCAGCACCTACCAGCCTTCGTTAGGCTACGAGCAGTACTTC.

This clonotype was recorded a few times. The rearrangement joins TRBV20-1 to TRBJ1-2, with a weak D call TRBD1 (5 bases). This CDR3 is 13 amino acids long. The germline gives CDR1 DFQATT, CDR2 SNEGSKA (reference sequence). V was cut by 3 bases and J by 1 base, with 9 bases left in between. The CDR3 DNA sequence: TGCAGTGCTAGGAGAGACAGTAACTATGGCTACACCTTC. Amino acids: CSARRDSNYGYTF.

This clonotype was seen repeatedly, ten times or more. The rearrangement links TRBV6-1 to TRBJ1-5; D call uncertain. CDR3 length: 14 amino acids. The germline CDR1 and CDR2 sequences are MNHNS and SASEGT. Deletions cut 3 bases from V and 1 base from J, with 7 bases between. CDR3 loop: CASSEGMSNQPQHF. The CDR3 DNA sequence: TGTGCCAGCAGTGAGGGTATGAGCAATCAGCCCCAGCATTTT.

With respect to this clonotype: A much more abundant neighbour one base away suggests this may be a read error. The rearrangement joins TRBV7-6 to TRBJ2-7; tentatively, D is TRBD1 (6 bases). This CDR3 has 12 amino acids. Trimming pared 5 bases from V and 3 bases from J, leaving 8 bases between. Germline V gene data show CDR1 as SGHVS and CDR2 as FNYEAQ. CDR3 sequence: CASSMDSYEQYF. The CDR3 bases are TGTGCCAGCAGCATGGACAGCTACGAGCAGTACTTC.

The chain is built from TRBV25-1 and TRBJ2-3; TRBD1 matches 8 bases. The CDR3 is made up of 16 amino acids. After removal of 5 bases from V and 0 bases from J, the junction contained 7 bases not matched to a gene. Looked up from germline, CDR1 is MGHDK and CDR2 is SYGVNS. CDR3 region: CASSTRQGRSTDTQYF. For the CDR3, the DNA is TGTGCCAGCAGTACCCGACAGGGGAGGAGCACAGATACGCAGTATTTT. The full variable domain, rest sourced from reference TRBV25-1 and TRBJ2-3, is EADIYQTPRYLVIGTGKKITLECSQTMGHDKMYWYQQDPGMELHLIHYSYGVNSTEKGDLSSESTVSRIRTEHFPLTLESARPSHTSQYLCASSTRQGRSTDTQYFGPGTRLTVL.

This clonotype appeared many times. The rearrangement uses TRBV28 and TRBJ2-7; 9 bases line up with TRBD1. The V segment lost 4 bases and the J segment 1 base; nucleotides outside the gene matches: 5. The CDR3 covers 15 residues. CDR1 and CDR2 (germline): MDHEN, SYDVKM. CDR3 nucleotides: TGTGCCAGCAGTTCATCCGGGACAGGGTCCTACGAGCAGTACTTC. Its protein product is CASSSSGTGSYEQYF.

This clonotype showed up just a few times. The rearrangement uses TRBV20-1 and TRBJ2-1; 8 positions match TRBD2. The CDR3 has 17 residues. V shed 3 bases and J 2 bases; nucleotides not matched to a gene: 12. CDR1 is DFQATT, CDR2 SNEGSKA, per germline (reference sequence). CDR3 coding DNA: TGCAGTGCTAGGAGGGGTCTTAGCGGGAACCCCTACAATGAGCAGTTCTTC. This translates into CSARRGLSGNPYNEQFF.

The chain joins TRBV20-1 to TRBJ2-2, with 10 bases identical to TRBD2. The V segment lost 2 bases and the J segment 7 bases; nucleotides outside the gene matches: 4. CDR1 is DFQATT, CDR2 SNEGSKA, per germline (reference sequence). The CDR3 contains 14 residues. The CDR3, as DNA: TGCAGTGCTAGACTAGCGGGGGAGATCGGGGAGCTGTTTTTT. Amino acid sequence: CSARLAGEIGELFF.

A few counts support this clonotype. The rearrangement joins TRBV27 to TRBJ1-4; D is unclear. The CDR3 spans 15 residues. V lost 4 bases to trimming and J lost 0 bases, with 9 bases between them. Germline V gives CDR1 MNHEY, CDR2 SMNVEV (reference sequence). In DNA, the CDR3 is TGTGCCAGCAGTTCGGAGCCAGCAACTAATGAAAAACTGTTTTTT. This encodes CASSSEPATNEKLFF.

This clonotype was recorded many times. The V and J genes are TRBV2 and TRBJ1-5, with 8 bases lining up with TRBD1. With V trimmed by 4 bases and J by 4 bases, 3 bases remained unmatched. Per germline, CDR1 SNHLY and CDR2 FYNNEI. The CDR3 is made up of 14 amino acids. CDR3: CASSGDRRNQPQHF. CDR3 sequence (DNA): TGTGCCAGCAGTGGGGACAGGAGGAATCAGCCCCAGCATTTT.

This clonotype appeared a few times. Written as DNA, the CDR3 is TGCGCCAGCAGCCAAGGAAGACGAGCGGGAGAGGGGACCTACGAGCAGTACTTC. This codes for CASSQGRRAGEGTYEQYF. The chain recombines TRBV4-1 with TRBJ2-7; TRBD2 agrees at 8 bases. Germline-derived CDR1 and CDR2 are MGHRA and YSYEKL. V shed 1 base, J shed 2 bases, and the junction held 13 bases outside the gene matches. The CDR3 totals 18 residues.

In its sample, this clonotype was seen a few times. The chain uses TRBV7-8 and TRBJ1-5; D is perhaps TRBD1 (5 bases). This CDR3 region has 16 residues. The germline V gene encodes CDR1 SGHVS and CDR2 FQNEAQ. V was trimmed by 0 bases and J by 7 bases, leaving 16 bases between them. CDR3 coding DNA: TGTGCCAGCAGCTTAGCTCGGCAGGGTAGCGGGCAGCCCCAGCATTTT. Encoded protein: CASSLARQGSGQPQHF. Filled out from reference TRBV7-8 and TRBJ1-5, the complete variable domain reads GAGVSQSPRYKVAKRGQDVALRCDPISGHVSLFWYQQALGQGPEFLTYFQNEAQLDKSGLPSDRFFAERPEGSVSTLKIQRTQQEDSAVYLCASSLARQGSGQPQHFGDGTRLSIL.

This clonotype was counted ten times or more. V and J are TRBV27 and TRBJ2-5; 7 bases are shared with TRBD2. Per the germline V gene, CDR1 is MNHEY and CDR2 is SMNVEV (reference sequence). This CDR3 region has 16 residues. The trim removed 4 bases at V and 5 bases at J, leaving 13 bases unmatched. In nucleotides, the CDR3 is TGTGCCAGCAGTTCCCCCCTGGCGGGAGCGGGGGAGACCCAGTACTTC. This gives the protein CASSSPLAGAGETQYF.

This clonotype has a count of ten or more. The chain has TRBV27 and TRBJ1-5, with D unclear. The ends were cut back, 6 bases at V and 1 base at J, with 10 bases in the middle. The germline gives CDR1 MNHEY, CDR2 SMNVEV (reference sequence). CDR3 length equals 14 residues. DNA of the CDR3: TGTGCCAGCAGAAGAGAACCGAGCAATCAGCCCCAGCATTTT. Its translation is CASRREPSNQPQHF.

This clonotype showed up just once. Possible read error: a much larger clone is one base away. The chain links TRBV6-2 or TRBV6-3 to TRBJ1-1; D not resolved. This CDR3 comprises 14 residues. CDR1 is MNHEY and CDR2 is SVGEGT in the germline V gene. The V end lost 6 bases, the J end lost 1 base, and 12 bases lay between the germline ends. The CDR3 region has the DNA TGTGCCAGCAGCATGACCGGGAGGAACACTGAAGCTTTCTTT. Amino acid sequence: CASSMTGRNTEAFF.

V is TRBV20-1 and J is TRBJ2-1; the D is unclear. The V gene's germline CDR1 is DFQATT and CDR2 SNEGSKA (reference sequence). Trimming left V 0 bases short and J 8 bases short, with 17 bases between. This CDR3 has 15 amino acids. The CDR3 here is CSARDVRAQYHEQFF. The CDR3 bases are TGCAGTGCTAGAGATGTGCGAGCCCAGTATCATGAGCAGTTCTTC.

The sample holds a few counts of this clonotype. CDR3 sequence (DNA): TGTGCCACCAGTGATTTGCCGGGAACCGGGGAGCTGTTTTTT. This codes for CATSDLPGTGELFF. The chain employs TRBV24-1 and TRBJ2-2; weak D call: TRBD2 (5 bases). V dropped 0 bases and J dropped 5 bases, with 6 bases sitting between them. The CDR3 has 14 amino acids. Germline V gene lookup returns CDR1 KGHDR and CDR2 SFDVKD.

Only a few counts were recorded for this clonotype. The V gene is TRBV11-2, the J gene TRBJ2-5; 16 nucleotides agree with TRBD2. V was pared by 2 bases and J by 6 bases, with 3 bases of the junction left unmatched. CDR3 length: 16 residues. The germline V gene has CDR1 SGHAT and CDR2 FQNNGV. The CDR3 is CASSLRGLAGGQTQYF. CDR3 coding DNA: TGTGCCAGCAGCTTACGGGGACTAGCGGGGGGGCAGACCCAGTACTTC.

In its sample, this clonotype was seen many times. This sequence joins TRBV9 and TRBJ2-1; D unresolved. Germline-derived CDR1 and CDR2 are SGDLS and YYNGEE. V gave up 4 bases and J gave up 5 bases, with 7 bases separating them. This CDR3 region has 12 residues. CDR3 protein: CASSPRDNEQFF. The CDR3 DNA reads as TGTGCCAGCAGCCCCCGGGACAATGAGCAGTTCTTC.

At least ten counts were recorded for this clonotype. This chain uses TRBV29-1 with TRBJ2-5, with 8 nucleotides matching TRBD2. The CDR3 contains 15 residues. Germline V gives CDR1 SQVTM, CDR2 ANQGSEA. Germline trimming cut 4 bases from V and 0 bases from J; bases unmatched to any gene: 7. CDR3 amino acids: CSVGLIAGYQETQYF. CDR3 DNA sequence: TGCAGCGTTGGTCTGATAGCGGGATACCAAGAGACCCAGTACTTC.

Points on this clonotype: The conserved closing phenylalanine or tryptophan is absent in this CDR3, likely reflecting a read error. The CDR3 region has the DNA TGTGCCAGCAGCTTATGGAGTAATCAGCCCCAGCATCTT. Translating gives CASSLWSNQPQHL. This chain links TRBV7-2 with TRBJ1-5; D is unclear. Germline-derived CDR1 and CDR2 are SGHTA and FQGNSA. This CDR3 has 13 amino acids. With 2 bases removed from V and 4 bases from J, the gap between germline ends came to 6 bases.